This T cell receptor (beta chain) was sequenced in a study of Ad26.COV2.S vaccination and SARS-CoV-2 variants. Whole-study results and caveats: The TCR breadth and depth analyses may have produced an underestimate of total T cell responses. Considerable breadth of spike-specific CD8+ and CD4+ T cell responses has reportedly been documented following vaccination. Relative to placebo recipients, vaccine recipients exhibited elevated spike-specific TCR breadth. People who got the vaccine or the placebo had similar non-spike TCR breadth.

Per germline, CDR1 DFQATT and CDR2 SNEGSKA (reference sequence). This CDR3 is 16 amino acids long. V shed 3 bases, J shed 8 bases, and the junction held 16 bases outside the gene matches. The repertoire was sequenced with immunoSEQ multiplex PCR; TCRdb's copy has only in-frame clones and lacks some. Altogether about 100,000 clones are present, about 78% being singletons, with the ten largest covering around a sixth. With respect to this clone: The antigen remains unidentified.

The V gene is TRBV20-1, the J gene TRBJ2-3, with TRBD2 identical over 8 bases. The sample here was peripheral blood, taken after recovery from COVID-19. The source of this sequence is a human donor who had recovered from COVID-19. CDR3 coding DNA: TGCAGTGCTAGTCTGGCGAGCGGGGGTCTCCAGGGTACGCAGTATTTT. Translating gives CSASLASGGLQGTQYF.